A selection of T cell receptor beta chains follows, all from one sample in a study of cytomegalovirus exposure and HLA in healthy donors. Profiled with immunoSEQ multiplex PCR; TCRdb holds only in-frame clones, not every one. This listing includes around 75,000 clones. The material sequenced was PBMCs. All receptors derive from a middle-aged man in good health and CMV-seropositive. Both conserved end residues are part of each CDR3. The D gene is left open where the match is weak.

v_call,j_call,d_call,cdr3_nt,cdr3_aa
TRBV21-1,TRBJ1-1,.,TGTGCCAGCAGCAAAGCGAGGGGCCTGATGGGAGGACGTATGAACACTGAAGCTTTCTTT,CASSKARGLMGGRMNTEAFF
TRBV2,TRBJ1-2,.,TGTGCCAGCAGTGATGAGGCCGTTCGGGTCAACTATGGCTACACCTTC,CASSDEAVRVNYGYTF
TRBV19,TRBJ2-2,TRBD2,TGTGCCAGTAGTACCCCTAGCGGGGTCGTCACCGGGGAGCTGTTTTTT,CASSTPSGVVTGELFF
TRBV29-1,TRBJ1-6,.,TGCAGCGTTGGGGGATCTGAGGGATCACCCCTCCACTTT,CSVGGSEGSPLHF
TRBV7-9,TRBJ1-2,.,TGTGCCAGCAGCTTCCAGGGACTTAACTATGGCTACACCTTC,CASSFQGLNYGYTF
TRBV7-9,TRBJ2-1,.,TGTGCCAGCAGCCCACTACCCTCTAAAATCAATGAGCAGTTCTTC,CASSPLPSKINEQFF
TRBV6-1,TRBJ1-2,.,TGCGCCAGCAGGGGCCAGGGTCCCTATGGCTACACCTTC,CASRGQGPYGYTF
TRBV5-1,TRBJ2-2,.,TGCGCCAGCAGCCCGGGGGGACACCTGAACACCGGGGAGCTGTTTTTT,CASSPGGHLNTGELFF
TRBV6-1,TRBJ1-1,TRBD1,TGTGCCAGCAGTATCGGGACAGGGGGCGGGGGGGCTTTCTTT,CASSIGTGGGGAFF
TRBV6-5,TRBJ1-5,.,TGTGCCAGCCAAGCGGCAGAATTAGGGAATCAGCCCCAGCATTTT,CASQAAELGNQPQHF